These 8 T cell receptor beta chains came from one sample sequenced in a study of cytomegalovirus exposure and HLA in healthy donors. With 60 Vbeta and 13 Jbeta primers, the PCR was carried out. The data were produced by immunoSEQ multiplex PCR, yet TCRdb's version contains in-frame clones alone and is incomplete. The sample has 250,000 to 350,000 clones, 80% to 90% seen once. The sequencing sample was made of PBMCs. These receptors all stem from a man in his forties or fifties in good health and CMV-seropositive.

V usage is TRBV6-5 and J usage is TRBJ2-2, with D unresolved. The CDR3 totals 14 residues. V was cut by 0 bases and J by 4 bases, with 6 bases left in between. Germline values: CDR1 MNHEY, CDR2 SVGAGI. The CDR3 nucleotides read TGTGCCAGCAGTTACTCAGAGCGCACCGGGGAGCTGTTTTTT. Residues: CASSYSERTGELFF.

The rearrangement joins TRBV7-6 to TRBJ1-2, with 12 bases aligning to TRBD1. Unmatched junction bases numbered 5, after V lost 5 bases and J lost 1 base. From germline, CDR1 is SGHVS and CDR2 FNYEAQ. CDR3 size: 16 residues. The CDR3 here is CASSQGQGAVNYGYTF. CDR3 DNA: TGTGCCAGCAGCCAGGGACAGGGGGCCGTTAACTATGGCTACACCTTC.

J is TRBJ2-3 and V is TRBV6-4, with 12 bases that match TRBD2. This CDR3 is built from 16 residues. Germline CDR1 MRHNA, CDR2 SNTAGT. Trimming took 5 bases from V and 0 from J; bases not matched to a gene: 3. This CDR3 is CASSHGLAGSTDTQYF. In DNA form, the CDR3 reads TGTGCCAGCAGTCACGGACTAGCGGGAAGCACAGATACGCAGTATTTT.

The gene calls are TRBV4-3 and TRBJ2-2; D remains ambiguous. V shed 2 bases and J shed 7 bases, with 5 bases lying between them. Germline V gene data show CDR1 as LGHNA and CDR2 as YSLEER. This CDR3 comprises 12 residues. The CDR3 nucleotides are TGCGCCAGCAGCCAATTCAACGGGGAGCTGTTTTTT. Its translation is CASSQFNGELFF.

This clone was observed a handful of times. The rearrangement links TRBV4-3 to TRBJ2-2; TRBD1 is a possible D gene (5 bases). This CDR3 has 15 amino acids. The V and J ends lost 5 bases and 4 bases respectively, with 14 bases between them. Germline CDR1 and CDR2: LGHNA and YSLEER. The CDR3 reads CASSGRGRATGELFF. The CDR3 DNA is TGCGCCAGCAGCGGAAGGGGAAGGGCCACCGGGGAGCTGTTTTTT.

V usage is TRBV29-1 and J usage is TRBJ2-7; the match to TRBD1 covers 7 bases. Germline CDR1 and CDR2: SQVTM and ANQGSEA. With V trimmed by 4 bases and J by 3 bases, 12 bases remained unmatched. The CDR3 runs 15 residues. The CDR3 loop is CSVVTLGTEVYEQYF. The CDR3 nucleotides read TGCAGCGTTGTTACCTTGGGGACAGAAGTCTACGAGCAGTACTTC.

The chain recombines TRBV6-5 with TRBJ1-2; a weak D match, TRBD1 (6 bases). V shed 6 bases and J shed 4 bases, with 15 bases lying between them. The CDR3 extends over 14 amino acids. Germline V gene sequence: CDR1 MNHEY, CDR2 SVGAGI. The CDR3 DNA reads as TGTGCCAGCAGCCGACAGGAGTCGGTCTATGGCTACACCTTC. It specifies CASSRQESVYGYTF.

This chain uses TRBV7-3 with TRBJ2-1, with 14 nucleotides matching TRBD2. The germline V gene has CDR1 SGHTA and CDR2 FQGTGA. The trim removed 4 bases at V and 2 bases at J, leaving 4 bases unmatched. The CDR3 is 17 residues long. The CDR3 sequence: CASSSGLAGVTYNEQFF. Written as DNA, the CDR3 is TGTGCCAGCAGCTCGGGACTAGCGGGAGTAACCTACAATGAGCAGTTCTTC.